Listed below are T cell receptor beta chains from one sample, sequenced in a study of blood T cell repertoires in COVID-19. The assay was immunoSEQ multiplex PCR, and TCRdb's table has in-frame clones only and misses some. There are over 200,000 clones in the sample; about four fifths occur only once, and approximately 6% lies in the top ten. The sample comprised peripheral blood. These receptors originate from an elderly man with acute or convalescent COVID-19. The CDR3 runs from the conserved cysteine through the conserved F or W. A D gene is named only where the DNA matches it firmly. Size is stated for part of the rows, as once, few or many counts, or as a class when the clone is expanded.

j_call clone_size d_call v_call cdr3_aa cdr3_nt
TRBJ2-7 - - TRBV6-5 CASRAVSYEQYF TGTGCCAGCAGGGCAGTATCCTACGAGCAGTACTTC
TRBJ2-3 - - TRBV19 CASSKNPGIQFTDTQYF TGTGCCAGTAGTAAGAATCCAGGGATCCAGTTTACGGATACGCAGTATTTT
TRBJ1-1 once TRBD1 TRBV6-5 CASSYTQTGYSTEAFF TGTGCCAGCAGTTACACCCAGACAGGGTATAGCACTGAAGCTTTCTTT
TRBJ2-1 - - TRBV7-2 CASSLAVVDEQFF TGTGCCAGCAGCTTAGCCGTAGTAGATGAGCAGTTCTTC
TRBJ1-1 - - TRBV3-1/TRBV3-2 CASSHQRDMNTEAFF TGTGCCAGCAGCCATCAACGGGACATGAACACTGAAGCTTTCTTT
TRBJ2-7 - - TRBV7-9 CASSLAALSSEQYF TGTGCCAGCAGCCTCGCCGCCCTATCCTCCGAGCAGTACTTC
TRBJ2-1 - - TRBV4-1 CASSQDRFRGAEQFF TGCGCCAGCAGCCAAGATAGGTTTCGCGGGGCTGAGCAGTTCTTC
TRBJ1-5 - TRBD1 TRBV25-1 CATSPGQGYNQPQHF TGTGCCACATCTCCGGGACAGGGGTACAATCAGCCCCAGCATTTT
TRBJ1-5 - TRBD1 TRBV5-6 CASSFRTGKSQPQHF TGTGCCAGCAGCTTCAGGACAGGGAAGAGTCAGCCCCAGCATTTT
TRBJ2-7 - - TRBV6-5 CASWAGDYSYEQYF TGTGCCAGCTGGGCAGGGGACTACTCCTACGAGCAGTACTTC
TRBJ2-2 - TRBD1 TRBV19 CASSSQLDRVPGELFF TGTGCCAGTAGTAGCCAATTAGACAGGGTCCCCGGGGAGCTGTTTTTT
TRBJ2-5 - TRBD1 TRBV4-1 CASKGTGPRETQYF TGCGCCAGCAAAGGGACAGGGCCGCGGGAGACCCAGTACTTC
TRBJ2-1 - TRBD2 TRBV19 CASSIDLSGRAINEQFF TGTGCCAGTAGTATAGATCTTAGCGGGAGGGCCATTAATGAGCAGTTCTTC
TRBJ1-1 - - TRBV27 CASSFRGRGSTEAFF TGTGCCAGCAGTTTTAGGGGACGGGGGAGCACTGAAGCTTTCTTT
TRBJ2-3 - TRBD1 TRBV11-1 CASSTTGGFLTDTQYF TGTGCCAGCAGCACAACAGGGGGGTTTCTGACAGATACGCAGTATTTT
TRBJ2-3 - TRBD2 TRBV9 CASSVGWGLRTDTQYF TGTGCCAGCAGCGTGGGTTGGGGACTACGCACAGATACGCAGTATTTT
TRBJ2-2 - - TRBV6-5 CASRTANTGELFF TGTGCCAGCAGGACTGCGAACACCGGGGAGCTGTTTTTT
TRBJ1-3 once TRBD1 TRBV7-2 CASSLFGQAGSGNTIYF TGTGCCAGCAGCTTATTCGGACAGGCCGGCTCTGGAAACACCATATATTTT
TRBJ2-3 - - TRBV7-9 CASSEGIGTDTQYF TGTGCCAGCAGCGAGGGTATCGGGACAGATACGCAGTATTTT
TRBJ2-3 - TRBD2 TRBV3-1/TRBV3-2 CASSQGTLAGTDTQYF TGTGCCAGCAGCCAAGGAACCCTAGCGGGCACAGATACGCAGTATTTT
TRBJ2-1 - TRBD1 TRBV6-1 CASSEARDRGNEQFF TGTGCCAGCAGTGAAGCGCGGGACAGGGGCAATGAGCAGTTCTTC
TRBJ2-2 - - TRBV29-1 CSGGQTTGELFF TGCAGCGGTGGACAAACCACCGGGGAGCTGTTTTTT
TRBJ1-3 few - TRBV28 CASIADRSGNTIYF TGTGCCAGCATTGCGGATCGCTCTGGAAACACCATATATTTT
TRBJ2-7 - TRBD1 TRBV5-1 CASSSGTGPFYEQYF TGCGCCAGCAGCTCCGGGACAGGGCCTTTTTACGAGCAGTACTTC
TRBJ2-7 once TRBD1 TRBV19 CASSQVAGGIYEQYF TGTGCCAGTAGTCAGGTCGCAGGGGGAATATACGAGCAGTACTTC
TRBJ2-3 - - TRBV6-5 CASTDLADTQYF TGTGCCAGCACGGACTTGGCAGATACGCAGTATTTT
TRBJ2-7 - - TRBV5-1 CASSRPGQAYEQYF TGCGCCAGCAGCAGACCGGGACAAGCCTACGAGCAGTACTTC
TRBJ2-2 - - TRBV6-5 CASRARGNTGELFF TGTGCCAGCAGGGCCCGGGGAAACACCGGGGAGCTGTTTTTT
TRBJ2-7 - TRBD2 TRBV7-2 CASSLVALASGTLSYEQYF TGTGCCAGCAGCTTAGTCGCGTTGGCTAGCGGGACTCTCTCCTACGAGCAGTACTTC
TRBJ1-1 - TRBD1 TRBV9 CASSVRTGMDANTEAFF TGTGCCAGCAGCGTAAGGACAGGGATGGATGCGAACACTGAAGCTTTCTTT
TRBJ2-5 - - TRBV10-3 CAISVQGQETQYF TGTGCCATCAGTGTACAGGGACAAGAGACCCAGTACTTC
TRBJ2-7 - - TRBV6-7 CASSYSYRPSSYEQYF TGTGCCAGCAGTTACTCGTACAGGCCGAGCTCCTACGAGCAGTACTTC
TRBJ2-5 - - TRBV3-1/TRBV3-2 CASSQQRDQETQYF TGTGCCAGCAGCCAGCAGCGGGACCAAGAGACCCAGTACTTC
TRBJ2-1 - - TRBV24-1 CATSDWGLGSGNEQFF TGTGCCACCAGTGATTGGGGACTGGGGAGTGGCAATGAGCAGTTCTTC
TRBJ2-7 - - TRBV29-1 CSVLIAVAKIEQYF TGCAGCGTTCTCATAGCGGTCGCGAAAATAGAGCAGTACTTC
TRBJ2-3 - TRBD2 TRBV4-1 CASSFRTSGGPRHRDTQYF TGCGCCAGCAGCTTTCGGACTAGCGGGGGCCCTAGGCACAGGGATACGCAGTATTTT
TRBJ2-7 - TRBD2 TRBV28 CASSFSGLAGNYEQYF TGTGCCAGCAGTTTCAGTGGACTAGCGGGAAACTACGAGCAGTACTTC
TRBJ2-7 - TRBD2 TRBV10-3 CAITKTSGTYEQYF TGTGCCATCACTAAGACTAGCGGTACCTACGAGCAGTACTTC
TRBJ2-7 - TRBD2 TRBV6-5 CASSYSGTTYEQYF TGTGCCAGCAGTTATAGCGGGACCACCTACGAGCAGTACTTC
TRBJ1-2 many - TRBV14 CASSQGGGYGYTF TGTGCCAGCAGCCAAGGCGGTGGCTATGGCTACACCTTC
TRBJ2-3 few TRBD2 TRBV7-2 CASSPAASGGRGDTQYF TGTGCCAGCAGCCCGGCGGCTAGCGGGGGGAGGGGAGATACGCAGTATTTT
TRBJ1-5 few - TRBV18 CASSPQGNQPQHF TGTGCCAGCTCACCACAGGGGAATCAGCCCCAGCATTTT
TRBJ2-7 - - TRBV5-4 CASSLMVGHEQYF TGTGCCAGCAGCCTCATGGTTGGCCACGAGCAGTACTTC
TRBJ2-7 - TRBD1 TRBV28 CASSSGTGAPYEQYF TGTGCCAGCAGCTCCGGGACAGGGGCCCCCTACGAGCAGTACTTC
TRBJ2-7 - TRBD1 TRBV7-2 CASTHRTGYEQYF TGTGCCAGCACTCACCGGACAGGCTACGAGCAGTACTTC
TRBJ2-5 - TRBD1 TRBV3-1/TRBV3-2 CASRVGQGDQETQYF TGTGCCAGCAGAGTTGGACAGGGGGATCAAGAGACCCAGTACTTC
TRBJ1-4 - TRBD1 TRBV28 CASRMTGGNEKLFF TGTGCCAGCAGAATGACAGGGGGCAACGAAAAACTGTTTTTT
TRBJ2-5 few TRBD1 TRBV29-1 CSVAGTATGTQYF TGCAGCGTAGCCGGGACAGCAACCGGGACCCAGTACTTC
TRBJ2-4 - - TRBV11-2 CASSRGGENIQYF TGTGCCAGCAGCCGCGGAGGGGAGAACATTCAGTACTTC
TRBJ1-6 - - TRBV19 CASSTGDSPLHF TGTGCCAGTAGTACGGGGGATTCACCCCTCCACTTT